Below, 22 T cell receptor beta chains from the same sample are listed, as sequenced in a study of T-cell memory formation after mild COVID-19. From the 5' RACE reads, TCRdb called clonotypes with MiXCR, one entry per CDR3 protein. The sample yields a few hundred thousand distinct CDR3 sequences, more than 15% seen once. Sequenced material: PBMCs or a T cell subset sorted from them (not recorded which). These receptors all come from a man younger than 35 who had mild COVID-19 (a few samples of this study predate the infection). Cell type and time point are not known.

This clonotype was detected ten times or more. The J gene is TRBJ2-3, the V gene TRBV9; D may be TRBD1 or TRBD2 (5 bases each). This CDR3 region has 15 residues. V lost 4 bases, J lost 2 bases, and 14 bases lay in between. Germline V CDR1 and CDR2: SGDLS, YYNGEE. Written as DNA, the CDR3 is TGTGCCAGCAGCCCCACCGGGGCGATCACAGATACGCAGTATTTT. Its translation: CASSPTGAITDTQYF. Full variable domain (remainder filled in from reference TRBV9 and TRBJ2-3): DSGVTQTPKHLITATGQRVTLRCSPRSGDLSVYWYQQSLDQGLQFLIQYYNGEERAKGNILERFSAQQFPDLHSELNLSSLELGDSALYFCASSPTGAITDTQYFGPGTRLTVL.

This chain links TRBV14 with TRBJ2-5; D ambiguous. V shed 0 bases and J shed 2 bases, with 4 bases lying between them. The CDR3 runs to 13 residues. CDR1 and CDR2 (germline): SGHDN, FVKESK. As DNA, the CDR3 is TGTGCCAGCAGCCAAGAGTCACAAGAGACCCAGTACTTC. Translation gives CASSQESQETQYF.

As for this clonotype: A much larger clonotype is one base distant, so this may be a read error. V is TRBV3-1 and J is TRBJ2-5, with a weak D call TRBD2 (6 bases). This CDR3 comprises 13 residues. CDR1 and CDR2 from the germline V gene are LGHDT and YNNKEL (reference sequence). The CDR3 protein is CVSRHSGGETQYF. CDR3 coding DNA: TGTGTCAGCAGGCATAGCGGTGGGGAGACCCAGTACTTC.

V gene TRBV6-5 combines with J gene TRBJ1-4, with a weak D call TRBD1 (6 bases). The CDR3 extends over 14 amino acids. Trimming cost V 6 bases and J 7 bases, with 15 bases left between them. CDR1 is MNHEY and CDR2 is SVGAGI in the germline V gene. The CDR3 here is CASRPSGAGEKLFF. The CDR3 nucleotides read TGTGCCAGCAGGCCCTCAGGGGCGGGTGAAAAACTGTTTTTT.

This chain connects TRBV11-1 to TRBJ2-3; tentative D call: TRBD1 (5 bases). CDR1 SGHAT and CDR2 FQDESV come from the germline V gene (reference sequence). The V end lost 5 bases, the J end lost 4 bases, and 10 bases lay between the germline ends. CDR3 length: 13 residues. For the CDR3, the DNA is TGTGCCAGCAGCCCCGACAGATCAGATACGCAGTATTTT. It encodes CASSPDRSDTQYF.

This clonotype was seen more than once but under ten times. V usage is TRBV6-4 and J usage is TRBJ2-1; the match to TRBD2 covers 9 bases. CDR1 MRHNA and CDR2 SNTAGT come from the germline V gene. Trimming took 6 bases from V and 5 from J; bases not matched to a gene: 11. This CDR3 region has 16 residues. The CDR3 DNA is TGTGCCAGCAGACAGATAGCGGGGGACGTTAACAATGAGCAGTTCTTC. It translates to CASRQIAGDVNNEQFF.

This clonotype was recorded a few times. The chain recombines TRBV5-6 with TRBJ2-2; the D gene could be TRBD1 or TRBD2 (5 bases each). CDR3 length: 15 amino acids. Germline CDR1 SGHDT, CDR2 YYEEEE. V lost 4 bases, J lost 0 bases, and 10 bases lay in between. The chain's CDR3 is CASSLGDPNTGELFF. In DNA, the CDR3 is TGTGCCAGCAGCCTGGGGGACCCGAACACCGGGGAGCTGTTTTTT.

V and J are TRBV5-1 and TRBJ2-2, with D tentatively TRBD2 (5 bases). V was pared by 0 bases and J by 5 bases, with 8 bases between. Germline V gene sequence: CDR1 SGHRS, CDR2 YFSETQ. The CDR3 covers 14 residues. The CDR3 here is CASSLESGTGELFF. The CDR3 DNA reads TGCGCCAGCAGCTTGGAGTCGGGGACCGGGGAGCTGTTTTTT.

This chain uses TRBV3-1 with TRBJ2-7; D is undetermined. The CDR3 is 15 amino acids. The germline gives CDR1 LGHDT, CDR2 YNNKEL (reference sequence). Between the trimmed V and J ends, which lost 1 base and 1 base, there was a span of 11 bases. Here the CDR3 reads CASSQVGRESYEQYF. CDR3 sequence (DNA): TGTGCCAGCAGCCAAGTCGGTAGGGAATCCTACGAGCAGTACTTC.

This clonotype showed up just a few times. The V gene is TRBV6-5, the J gene TRBJ2-1; possibly TRBD2 for D (6 bases). In germline, CDR1 is MNHEY, CDR2 SVGAGI. V was shortened by 1 base and J by 8 bases, with 9 bases between the two germline ends. The CDR3 is 13 residues long. The CDR3 coding sequence is TGTGCCAGCAGTTACTTCAGGAGGGATGAGCAGTTCTTC. The encoded protein is CASSYFRRDEQFF.

The chain combines TRBV5-1 with TRBJ1-2, with D hard to call. V was pared by 0 bases and J by 8 bases, with 8 bases between. Looked up from germline, CDR1 is SGHRS and CDR2 is YFSETQ. The CDR3 is 12 amino acids. CDR3 amino acids: CASSLDIDGYTF. CDR3 bases: TGCGCCAGCAGCTTGGATATAGACGGCTACACCTTC.

The chain's CDR3 is CSARKLAQNTGELFF. The CDR3 bases are TGCAGTGCAAGGAAACTAGCGCAGAACACCGGGGAGCTGTTTTTT. The chain employs TRBV20-1 and TRBJ2-2; 7 bases align to TRBD2. The CDR3 length is 15 residues. The germline V gene encodes CDR1 DFQATT and CDR2 SNEGSKA (reference sequence). V trimming: 6 bases; J trimming: 1 base; junction bases outside the gene matches: 8.

This clonotype was picked up a small number of times. The chain is built from TRBV6-6 and TRBJ2-7; 9 bases align to TRBD1. Germline V gene sequence: CDR1 MNHNY, CDR2 SVGAGI (reference sequence). The CDR3 is made up of 14 amino acids. The trim removed 6 bases at V and 6 bases at J, leaving 9 bases unmatched. CDR3 protein: CASSSGTGMREQYV. As DNA, the CDR3 is TGTGCCAGCAGCTCCGGGACAGGGATGCGCGAGCAGTACGTC.

The rearrangement links TRBV7-3 to TRBJ2-2; D may be TRBD1 or TRBD2 (6 bases each). Germline CDR1 and CDR2: SGHTA and FQGTGA. V was trimmed by 5 bases and J by 5 bases, leaving 12 bases between them. The CDR3 runs to 14 residues. CDR3 sequence (DNA): TGTGCCAGCAGCCAAGGGGGGAGGACCGGGGAGCTGTTTTTT. Its translation: CASSQGGRTGELFF.

The chain links TRBV18 to TRBJ1-5; TRBD1 aligns across 11 bases. V gave up 4 bases and J gave up 6 bases; unmatched junction bases: 2. The CDR3 totals 14 residues. Germline CDR1 is KGHSH and CDR2 is LQKENI. CDR3 DNA: TGTGCCAGCTCACGCGGACAGGGGGCTCAGCCCCAGCATTTT. Protein product: CASSRGQGAQPQHF.

This clonotype was found many times. The V call is TRBV20-1, the J call TRBJ2-7; D assignment may be TRBD1 or TRBD2 (5 bases each). Looked up from germline, CDR1 is DFQATT and CDR2 is SNEGSKA (reference sequence). The CDR3 totals 13 residues. The V end lost 0 bases, the J end lost 2 bases, and 8 bases lay between the germline ends. Here the CDR3 reads CSARDREPYEQYF. In DNA, the CDR3 is TGCAGTGCTAGAGACAGGGAGCCCTACGAGCAGTACTTC.

This clonotype was detected only a few times. The chain uses TRBV11-2 and TRBJ1-3, with D perhaps matching TRBD1 (6 bases). CDR1 and CDR2 from the germline V gene are SGHAT and FQNNGV. This CDR3 has 14 amino acids. Trimming took 8 bases from V and 0 from J, leaving 11 bases between them. The CDR3 nucleotides read TGTGCCAGCGCGGGGGCTCCCTCTGGAAACACCATATATTTT. This sequence encodes CASAGAPSGNTIYF. The complete variable domain, with remaining parts taken from reference TRBV11-2 and TRBJ1-3, reads EAGVAQSPRYKIIEKRQSVAFWCNPISGHATLYWYQQILGQGPKLLIQFQNNGVVDDSQLPKDRFSAERLKGVDSTLKIQPAKLEDSAVYLCASAGAPSGNTIYFGEGSWLTVV.

This clonotype was recorded at least ten times. The chain combines TRBV9 with TRBJ2-3; perhaps TRBD2 as D (5 bases). From germline, CDR1 is SGDLS and CDR2 YYNGEE. V was shortened by 7 bases and J by 6 bases, with 12 bases between the two germline ends. The CDR3 spans 12 residues. In DNA form, the CDR3 reads TGTGCCAGCGCCTCCCCTAGCGATACGCAGTATTTT. It encodes CASASPSDTQYF.

This chain connects TRBV5-6 to TRBJ2-7; D perhaps matches TRBD1 (6 bases). Germline V gene data show CDR1 as SGHDT and CDR2 as YYEEEE. Trimming shortened V by 3 bases and J by 3 bases, and 10 bases separated the two germline ends. The CDR3 covers 13 residues. The CDR3 DNA is TGTGCCAGCAGCTCAGCACAGGGCTACGAGCAGTACTTC. Translated, it gives CASSSAQGYEQYF. Based on the CDR3 plus reference TRBV5-6 and TRBJ2-7, the full variable domain is DAGVTQSPTHLIKTRGQQVTLRCSPKSGHDTVSWYQQALGQGPQFIFQYYEEEERQRGNFPDRFSGHQFPNYSSELNVNALLLGDSALYLCASSSAQGYEQYFGPGTRLTVT.

This clonotype was recorded a few times. The chain has TRBV10-3 and TRBJ2-5, with D maybe TRBD1 (5 bases). Between the trimmed V and J ends, which lost 8 bases and 1 base, there was a span of 8 bases. CDR1 is ENHRY, CDR2 SYGVKD, per germline. This CDR3 has 12 amino acids. The CDR3 DNA reads as TGTGCCATCGGGGCATTCCAAGAGACCCAGTACTTC. It encodes CAIGAFQETQYF.

This chain connects TRBV10-2 to TRBJ2-7; TRBD2 agrees at 9 bases. V dropped 10 bases and J dropped 4; count of bases not matched to a gene: 14. The CDR3 has 15 amino acids. Per germline, CDR1 WSHSY and CDR2 SAAADI. CDR3 nucleotide sequence: TGCGCCACCGCTCCCGGCGGGGGGGGTACGTACGAGCAGTACTTC. Encoded protein: CATAPGGGGTYEQYF.

The chain joins TRBV2 to TRBJ2-5; D might be TRBD1 (5 bases). V lost 7 bases to trimming and J lost 5 bases, with 11 bases between them. Germline assignment: CDR1 SNHLY and CDR2 FYNNEI. The CDR3 spans 12 residues. The CDR3 nucleotides are TGTGCCAGCACGGATAGGGGCGAGACCCAGTACTTC. It translates to CASTDRGETQYF.